This T cell receptor (beta chain) was observed in a study of blood T cell repertoires in COVID-19. Authors' processing steps: Estimates of nucleated cell counts were drawn from the amplification of reference gene primers. The table came from immunoSEQ multiplex PCR; TCRdb's copy has only in-frame clones and leaves some out. The V and J calls and clone size were taken over from that table, and D and trimming were inferred from the DNA. In the table there are fewer than 700,000 clones, less than 90% of which are singletons. The V gene end was trimmed by 5 bases and the J gene end by 4 bases; junction bases not matched to a gene: 4. This CDR3 region has 13 residues. Germline V gene lookup returns CDR1 SNHLY and CDR2 FYNNEI. This clone has a single count. Seattle's enrolled individuals joined amid active infection and were then monitored longitudinally.

The sequenced sample was peripheral blood. The sequence came from a woman aged 45 to 65 with COVID-19, enrolled during active disease. The chain couples TRBV2 to TRBJ1-2; the match to TRBD1 covers 7 bases. CDR3 coding DNA: TGTGCCAGCAGTTTGACAGGGACCTATGGCTACACCTTC. Amino acid sequence: CASSLTGTYGYTF.